This record covers a single TCR beta chain. As yet, its antigen is unknown. The sample originates from a study of shared clonotypes between healthy human individuals. Findings and limits, study-wide: The diversity represented, both genetic and in exposure history, was limited by few donors.

The J segment lost 3 bases and the V segment lost 2 bases, leaving 8 bases of the junction unmatched. The CDR3 sequence is 16 residues long. The germline CDR1 and CDR2 sequences are SGDLS and YYNGEE. Clones were sequenced by immunoSEQ multiplex PCR, and TCRdb holds only the in-frame ones, with some missing. The sample contains fewer than 1.8 million clones, 98% to 99% of which appear only once. Sequencing was carried out using naive CD4+ T cells sorted from blood. Subset noted: CD45RA+ positively selected. The sequence was collected from a man aged 25-45 years in good health. The chain links TRBV9 to TRBJ2-3; 8 bases match TRBD2. The chain's CDR3 is CASSVKRESYTDTQYF. The CDR3 DNA reads TGTGCCAGCAGCGTTAAGCGGGAGAGTTATACAGATACGCAGTATTTT.